The clone carrying this T cell receptor (beta chain) has more than one count but fewer than ten. Its target is unknown. These data originate in a study of T cell responses to AZD1222 COVID-19 vaccine. Study outcomes and limitations: Clonal diversity was possibly underestimated, and white British individuals and females predominated among donors.

Assay: immunoSEQ multiplex PCR; the TCRdb copy retains only in-frame clones and omits some. The sample records roughly 150,000 clones, around 89% being singletons. Germline CDR1 and CDR2: MNHEY and SVGAGI. The V end lost 6 bases, the J end lost 2 bases, and 4 bases lay between the germline ends. The CDR3 is made up of 12 amino acids. The chain links TRBV6-5 to TRBJ2-2; D remains unclear. The origin of this receptor is an adult in good health. Sequences were derived from peripheral blood, sampled on day 0 of MenACWY control vaccination. The CDR3 region is CASRGNTGELFF. The CDR3 nucleotides are TGTGCCAGCAGGGGTAACACCGGGGAGCTGTTTTTT.